This entry lists 16 T cell receptor beta chains sequenced from one sample in a study of T cells in women clearing cervical HPV infection. Clones were read by immunoSEQ multiplex PCR, and TCRdb kept only the in-frame ones, dropping some. Recorded here are roughly 21,000 clones; the top ten clones represent 6%. The material sequenced was blood buffy coat. All receptors come from a woman between 18 and 70 years old with a cervical HPV16 infection that either progressed to CIN3+ or cleared (not recorded which).

Turning to this clone: The read is 3 residues too short to cover the CDR3 end, so that end is filled in from the germline J gene. The chain links TRBV28 to TRBJ1-2; D gene uncertain. CDR3 length: 12 amino acids. V gave up 6 bases and J gave up 4 bases, with 9 bases separating them. Germline-derived CDR1 and CDR2 are MDHEN and SYDVKM. The sequenced part of the CDR3 DNA is TGTGCCAGCAGGTCAGGCATCTATGGC. It is translated as CASRSGIYG. The whole CDR3 sequence reads CASRSGIYGYTF.

CDR3 bases read: TGTGCCACCAGCAGAGATCTTGGCACTAGCGGGAGAGGATCCTACAATGAG. Translating gives CATSRDLGTSGRGSYNE. The complete CDR3 protein is CATSRDLGTSGRGSYNEQFF. This chain links TRBV15 with TRBJ2-1; TRBD2 aligns across 11 bases. Sequencing ends 3 residues short of the CDR3 end; the germline J gene provides the rest. Trimming took 0 bases from V and 1 from J; bases not matched to a gene: 11. Germline V gene sequence: CDR1 LNHNV, CDR2 YYDKDF (reference sequence). The CDR3 is 20 residues long.

About this clone itself: The read terminates 3 residues ahead of where the CDR3 ends, so the germline J gene completes it. This chain links TRBV18 with TRBJ1-2; 9 positions agree with TRBD1. CDR3 length equals 15 residues. Looked up from germline, CDR1 is KGHSH and CDR2 is LQKENI. The CDR3 region is CASSPGTGRGYDYTF. The sequenced part of the CDR3 DNA is TGTGCCAGCTCACCCGGGACAGGGAGAGGCTACGAC.

Points on this clone: An end of the junction does not agree with germline; a read error may underlie this. Read coverage stops 3 residues before the CDR3 terminus; the germline J gene supplies the remainder. This rearrangement joins TRBV7-7 to TRBJ2-1; 9 bases agree with TRBD2. The CDR3 contains 15 residues. Germline CDR1 reads SSHAT; CDR2 reads FNYEAQ (reference sequence). CDR3 bases read: TGTGCTAGCAGCTTAGAAGCAGCGGGAGGCCATGAG. Its translation is CASSLEAAGGHE. The entire CDR3 protein reads CASSLEAAGGHEQFF. Based on the CDR3 plus reference TRBV7-7 and TRBJ2-1, the full variable domain is GAGVSQSPRYKVTKRGQDVTLRCDPISSHATLYWYQQALGQGPEFLTYFNYEAQPDKSGLPSDRFSAERPEGSISTLTIQRTEQRDSAMYRCASSLEAAGGHEQFFGPGTRLTVL.

Remarks on this clone: The CDR3 end is not reached by the read, which stops 3 residues before it; the germline J gene fills it in. The rearrangement uses TRBV10-2 and TRBJ1-2, with D perhaps TRBD1 (5 bases). The CDR3 totals 15 residues. Per germline, CDR1 WSHSY and CDR2 SAAADI. With 3 bases removed from V and 5 bases from J, the gap between germline ends came to 16 bases. CDR3 sequence reads: CASSEGALPLYGYTF. The CDR3 bases that were read are TGCGCCAGCAGTGAAGGGGCGTTGCCCCTGTATGGC.

Of note for this clone: With the read ending 3 residues before the CDR3 end, the germline J gene is used to fill in that end. The chain uses TRBV18 and TRBJ1-4; weak D call: TRBD1 (5 bases). The CDR3 extends over 16 amino acids. Germline values: CDR1 KGHSH, CDR2 LQKENI. V was shortened by 0 bases and J by 7 bases, with 15 bases between the two germline ends. The CDR3 sequence is CASSPPGTKRGEKLFF. The sequenced part of the CDR3 DNA is TGTGCCAGCTCACCACCCGGGACTAAGAGGGGTGAAAAA.

On this clone itself: The read finishes 3 residues shy of the CDR3 end, and the germline J gene is used to complete it. This chain connects TRBV12-3 or TRBV12-4 to TRBJ2-7; TRBD2 aligns across 10 bases. This CDR3 comprises 15 residues. V was clipped by 7 bases and J by 3 bases; unmatched bases: 9. This CDR3 is CASTTVASGGYEQYF. Partial CDR3 DNA: TGTGCCAGCACCACGGTGGCTAGCGGGGGCTACGAG.

As regards this clone: Read data end 3 residues before the CDR3 end; the end is taken from the germline J gene. V and J are TRBV9 and TRBJ2-7; TRBD2 might be the D (5 bases). This CDR3 has 15 amino acids. V was trimmed by 4 bases and J by 0 bases, leaving 14 bases between them. Looked up from germline, CDR1 is SGDLS and CDR2 is YYNGEE. Incomplete CDR3 DNA: TGTGCCAGCAGCTCCGATTCTAGCCTCTCCTACGAG. This encodes CASSSDSSLSYE. The whole CDR3 protein reads CASSSDSSLSYEQYF.

Comment on this clone: Read coverage stops 3 residues before the CDR3 terminus; the germline J gene supplies the remainder. The rearrangement joins TRBV19 to TRBJ2-7; 7 bases are a match to TRBD1. Per the germline V gene, CDR1 is LNHDA and CDR2 is SQIVND (reference sequence). V was pared by 5 bases and J by 3 bases, with 10 bases of the junction left unmatched. There are 15 residues in the CDR3. The CDR3 loop reads CASSARMGTDYEQYF. The CDR3 bases that were read are TGTGCCAGTAGTGCCCGCATGGGGACAGACTACGAG.

Details on this clone: Read data end 3 residues before the CDR3 end; the end is taken from the germline J gene. The chain combines TRBV19 with TRBJ1-2; D gene unclear. CDR1 and CDR2 (germline): LNHDA, SQIVND (reference sequence). The CDR3 is 14 amino acids. Incomplete CDR3 DNA: TGTGCCAGTAGTATGGAGCGGGAGCGTAGCGAC. Translated: CASSMERERSD. The CDR3 as a whole reads CASSMERERSDYTF.

Points on this clone: The read comes to an end 3 residues before the CDR3 does, leaving the germline J gene to fill in the end. The chain is built from TRBV27 and TRBJ2-3; 8 bases map to TRBD2. Germline V CDR1 and CDR2: MNHEY, SMNVEV (reference sequence). CDR3 length: 15 amino acids. V trimming: 1 base; J trimming: 1 base; junction bases outside the gene matches: 1. Partial CDR3 DNA: TGTGCCAGCAGTTTATTGGGACTAGGCACAGATACG. It specifies CASSLLGLGTDT. The entire CDR3 sequence reads CASSLLGLGTDTQYF.

This CDR3 reads CASTKLAAHANTGELFF. The sequenced part of the CDR3 DNA is TGTGCCAGTACCAAGCTAGCGGCCCACGCGAACACCGGGGAG. This chain uses TRBV19 with TRBJ2-2; 7 nucleotides align to TRBD2. The observed sequence ends 3 residues before the CDR3 terminus, with the missing tail filled in from the germline J gene. Germline loops: CDR1 LNHDA, CDR2 SQIVND (reference sequence). V was pared by 7 bases and J by 0 bases, with 11 bases of the junction left unmatched. The CDR3 loop spans 17 amino acids. Full variable domain (missing parts from reference TRBV19 and TRBJ2-2): DGGITQSPKYLFRKEGQNVTLSCEQNLNHDAMYWYRQDPGQGLRLIYYSQIVNDFQKGDIAEGYSVSREKKESFPLTVTSAQKNPTAFYLCASTKLAAHANTGELFFGEGSRLTVL.

Of note for this clone: The CDR3 end falls 3 residues outside the read, so it is completed with the germline J gene. The chain recombines TRBV6-2 or TRBV6-3 with TRBJ2-1, with 10 nucleotides matching TRBD1. From germline, CDR1 is MNHEY and CDR2 SVGEGT. Germline trimming cut 5 bases from V and 4 bases from J; bases unmatched to any gene: 5. The CDR3 has 15 residues. The sequenced CDR3 bases are TGTGCCAGCAGTCCCGGGACAGGGGAGTACAATGAG. Translated: CASSPGTGEYNE. The full CDR3 sequence reads CASSPGTGEYNEQFF.

Of note for this clone: The read falls 3 residues short of the CDR3 end, and the missing part is taken from the germline J gene. This chain uses TRBV5-1 with TRBJ1-6, with D unclear. Trimming cost V 0 bases and J 6 bases, with 10 bases left between them. CDR3 length: 15 amino acids. The V gene's germline CDR1 is SGHRS and CDR2 YFSETQ. This CDR3 is CASSLGEYFNSPLHF. CDR3 bases read: TGCGCCAGCAGCTTGGGCGAGTATTTTAATTCACCC.

Comments on this clone: Read coverage stops 3 residues before the CDR3 terminus; the germline J gene supplies the remainder. This chain uses TRBV7-8 with TRBJ2-1; TRBD2 matches 12 bases. V was pared by 0 bases and J by 6 bases, with 9 bases of the junction left unmatched. In germline, CDR1 is SGHVS, CDR2 FQNEAQ. The CDR3 extends over 18 amino acids. The CDR3 bases that were read are TGTGCCAGCAGCTTAGCGCGGCTAGCGGGAGGGCCTGGCAATGAG. Translation gives CASSLARLAGGPGNE. The CDR3 as a whole reads CASSLARLAGGPGNEQFF.

Comment on this clone: The read stops 3 residues short of the end of the CDR3; the missing end is completed from the germline J gene. This chain joins TRBV18 and TRBJ1-5; D is unresolved. Germline-derived CDR1 and CDR2 are KGHSH and LQKENI. The CDR3 covers 13 residues. Trimming removed 2 bases from V and 2 bases from J, with 4 bases in between. The CDR3 DNA, read in part, is TGTGCCAGCTCACCAACGGGCAATCAGCCC. It codes for CASSPTGNQP. The whole CDR3 is CASSPTGNQPQHF.